These 21 T cell receptor beta chains were sequenced from one sample in a study of cytomegalovirus exposure and HLA in healthy donors. With 60 Vbeta and 13 Jbeta primers, the PCR was carried out. The table came from immunoSEQ multiplex PCR; TCRdb's copy has only in-frame clones and leaves some out. The data hold approximately 190,000 clones, with around four fifths observed a single time. The material sequenced was PBMCs. The receptors shown here come from a woman between 18 and 30 years old in good health and CMV-seronegative.

The chain joins TRBV9 to TRBJ2-3; 7 positions agree with TRBD2. This CDR3 contains 14 residues. Germline lookup yields CDR1 SGDLS and CDR2 YYNGEE. V lost 4 bases, J lost 4 bases, and 6 bases stayed unmatched. Written as DNA, the CDR3 is TGTGCCAGCAGCAAGAGCGGGGCGGCAGATACGCAGTATTTT. Amino acid sequence: CASSKSGAADTQYF.

The gene calls are TRBV18 and TRBJ1-6, with a possible D match to TRBD1 (6 bases). The CDR3 is 13 residues long. V was shortened by 3 bases and J by 7 bases, with 7 bases between the two germline ends. In germline, CDR1 is KGHSH, CDR2 LQKENI. The CDR3 DNA follows: TGTGCCAGCTCACCGGACAGCAATTCACCCCTCCACTTT. This codes for CASSPDSNSPLHF.

J is TRBJ1-2 and V is TRBV28, with no clear D. CDR3 length equals 15 residues. V was pared by 4 bases and J by 4 bases, with 16 bases between. CDR1 is MDHEN and CDR2 is SYDVKM in the germline V gene. The CDR3 protein is CASSSPLRVGYGYTF. For the CDR3, the DNA is TGTGCCAGCAGTTCCCCTCTGAGGGTCGGCTATGGCTACACCTTC.

This clone was recorded only once. This chain uses TRBV18 with TRBJ1-1, with no clear D. The CDR3 loop spans 13 amino acids. Germline V gene lookup returns CDR1 KGHSH and CDR2 LQKENI. V was clipped by 5 bases and J by 0 bases, with 7 bases between them. CDR3 sequence reads: CASSSVLNTEAFF. The CDR3 DNA is TGTGCCAGCTCATCGGTCCTGAACACTGAAGCTTTCTTT. Together with reference TRBV18 and TRBJ1-1, the CDR3 gives the full variable domain: NAGVMQNPRHLVRRRGQEARLRCSPMKGHSHVYWYRQLPEEGLKFMVYLQKENIIDESGMPKERFSAEFPKEGPSILRIQQVVRGDSAAYFCASSSVLNTEAFFGQGTRLTVV.

In the case of this clone: The junction departs from germline at one end; a sequencing error may be responsible. The chain joins TRBV5-6 to TRBJ2-7; 7 bases map to TRBD2. CDR1 SGHDT and CDR2 YYEEEE come from the germline V gene. The CDR3 is made up of 15 amino acids. Written as DNA, the CDR3 is TGTGCCAGCGGGTCCCTTGGGAGCGGGATTCTGCGGGTGGTCTTC. This codes for CASGSLGSGILRVVF.

This chain joins TRBV5-1 and TRBJ1-1, with D possibly matching TRBD1 (5 bases). V gave up 5 bases and J gave up 1 base, with 12 bases separating them. CDR1 is SGHRS and CDR2 is YFSETQ in the germline V gene. The CDR3 sequence is 14 residues long. The DNA for the CDR3 is TGCGCCAGCAGGGTGGAGGGGCGGAACACTGAAGCTTTCTTT. Translated, it gives CASRVEGRNTEAFF.

The J gene is TRBJ1-2, the V gene TRBV6-5, with D maybe TRBD1 (5 bases). The ends were cut back, 6 bases at V and 8 bases at J, with 16 bases in the middle. The CDR3 is 13 residues long. Germline CDR1 reads MNHEY; CDR2 reads SVGAGI. CDR3 DNA sequence: TGTGCCAGCAGGGTAGCCAGGGAAAACGGCTACACCTTC. Translation: CASRVARENGYTF.

This chain joins TRBV21-1 and TRBJ2-4; TRBD1 is the table's D call and was not checked against the DNA. TRBV21-1 has pseudogene status. This CDR3 spans 17 amino acids. Here the CDR3 DNA reads TGTGCCAGCAGCAAAGTGGGACATAGGGTTATGTGGAACATTCAGTACTTC. Translated: CASSKVGHRVMWNIQYF.

The rearrangement joins TRBV6-6 to TRBJ1-1; 10 nucleotides line up with TRBD1. The CDR3 loop spans 14 amino acids. Germline-derived CDR1 and CDR2 are MNHNY and SVGAGI (reference sequence). Trimming cost V 6 bases and J 5 bases; bases outside gene matches: 6. CDR3 in amino acids: CASSPGQGWTEAFF. CDR3 in DNA: TGTGCCAGCAGCCCGGGACAGGGGTGGACTGAAGCTTTCTTT.

J is TRBJ2-5 and V is TRBV7-3, with a weak D call TRBD2 (6 bases). The CDR3 runs 15 residues. V lost 2 bases to trimming and J lost 0 bases, with 10 bases between them. The germline CDR1 and CDR2 sequences are SGHTA and FQGTGA. The CDR3 here is CASSLAAGHQETQYF. The CDR3 region has the DNA TGTGCCAGCAGCTTAGCGGCGGGACACCAAGAGACCCAGTACTTC.

The chain recombines TRBV5-4 with TRBJ2-5, with D possibly TRBD1 on 6 matching bases. The DNA end lines up better with TRBJ2-7; the J call may be wrong. CDR3 length: 15 residues. Germline lookup yields CDR1 SGHNT and CDR2 YYREEE (reference sequence). The CDR3 spells CASSLGTASGYEQYF. The CDR3 nucleotides read TGTGCCAGCAGCTTGGGGACAGCGAGCGGCTACGAGCAGTACTTC.

This chain connects TRBV5-1 to TRBJ2-3; 7 bases agree with TRBD1. CDR1 and CDR2 from the germline V gene are SGHRS and YFSETQ. The trim removed 4 bases at V and 3 bases at J, leaving 11 bases unmatched. There are 16 residues in the CDR3. This CDR3 reads CASSGKTGSGTDTQYF. The CDR3 DNA reads as TGCGCCAGCAGCGGCAAGACAGGGAGTGGAACAGATACGCAGTATTTT. Looking up the rest from reference TRBV5-1 and TRBJ2-3 gives the full variable domain: KAGVTQTPRYLIKTRGQQVTLSCSPISGHRSVSWYQQTPGQGLQFLFEYFSETQRNKGNFPGRFSGRQFSNSRSEMNVSTLELGDSALYLCASSGKTGSGTDTQYFGPGTRLTVL.

The V call is TRBV7-9, the J call TRBJ1-5; TRBD1 aligns across 9 bases. The CDR3 has 16 amino acids. V dropped 5 bases and J dropped 7; count of bases not matched to a gene: 12. Germline lookup yields CDR1 SEHNR and CDR2 FQNEAQ (reference sequence). DNA for the CDR3: TGTGCCAGCAGCCCAGTGGGGGACAGGGAAAACCAGCCCCAGCATTTT. This gives the protein CASSPVGDRENQPQHF.

The rearrangement joins TRBV7-9 to TRBJ2-2; D unresolved. Trimming removed 6 bases at V and 2 bases at J, with 13 bases between. This CDR3 has 15 residues. CDR1 is SEHNR, CDR2 FQNEAQ, per germline (reference sequence). The CDR3 DNA reads TGTGCCAGCAGTGCTGTCGGCGGTAACACCGGGGAGCTGTTTTTT. Protein: CASSAVGGNTGELFF.

This clone was counted only a few times. V gene TRBV6-5 combines with J gene TRBJ1-1; tentatively, D is TRBD1 (6 bases). The CDR3 is 14 amino acids. The V end lost 2 bases, the J end lost 12 bases, and 19 bases lay between the germline ends. Germline values: CDR1 MNHEY, CDR2 SVGAGI. CDR3: CASSYPDRFGIPFF. The CDR3 DNA reads TGTGCCAGCAGTTACCCAGACAGGTTCGGGATTCCTTTCTTT.

The genes are TRBV13 and TRBJ1-3; unclear D gene. Germline V gene sequence: CDR1 PRHDT, CDR2 FYEKMQ (reference sequence). The CDR3 spans 17 residues. V was clipped by 0 bases and J by 0 bases, with 12 bases between them. The DNA for the CDR3 is TGTGCCAGCAGCTTAGGCTTAGCTACGAGCTCTGGAAACACCATATATTTT. It yields the protein CASSLGLATSSGNTIYF.

This clone appeared a single time. The chain links TRBV2 to TRBJ2-3; 11 nucleotides align to TRBD2. Trimming removed 6 bases from V and 8 bases from J; junction bases left unmatched: 13. Germline V gene data show CDR1 as SNHLY and CDR2 as FYNNEI. The CDR3 extends over 16 amino acids. Written as DNA, the CDR3 is TGTGCCAGCAGCCCGGGACTAGCGGTGGGTACGGGTACGCAGTATTTT. Protein product: CASSPGLAVGTGTQYF.

The chain carries TRBV27 and TRBJ2-7; no reliable D call. The V end lost 0 bases, the J end lost 7 bases, and 10 bases lay between the germline ends. Germline V gives CDR1 MNHEY, CDR2 SMNVEV (reference sequence). This CDR3 has 13 residues. The CDR3 is CASSLSSWYEQYF. Here the CDR3 DNA reads TGTGCCAGCAGTTTATCGAGTTGGTATGAGCAGTACTTC.

This chain connects TRBV6-5 to TRBJ1-3, with D uncertain. Per the germline V gene, CDR1 is MNHEY and CDR2 is SVGAGI. CDR3 size: 14 residues. The V and J ends lost 7 bases and 1 base respectively, with 11 bases between them. The CDR3 region is CASTTTTSGNTIYF. The CDR3 DNA reads as TGTGCCAGCACCACTACCACATCTGGAAACACCATATATTTT.

The rearrangement uses TRBV30 and TRBJ2-1; 10 bases map to TRBD2. Germline trimming cut 0 bases from V and 7 bases from J; bases unmatched to any gene: 6. The CDR3 has 15 residues. Germline V lookup: CDR1 GTSNPN, CDR2 SVGIG (reference sequence). In DNA, the CDR3 is TGTGCCTGGAGTGTACCAGCTAGCGGGAGAAATGAGCAGTTCTTC. Protein product: CAWSVPASGRNEQFF.

The chain is built from TRBV4-1 and TRBJ2-1, with 7 bases aligning to TRBD2. Trimming cost V 3 bases and J 3 bases; bases outside gene matches: 5. This CDR3 contains 15 residues. CDR1 MGHRA and CDR2 YSYEKL come from the germline V gene. The CDR3 DNA reads TGCGCCAGCAGCCAGGGCGCGGGGGTCTACAATGAGCAGTTCTTC. This codes for CASSQGAGVYNEQFF.